The 5 T cell receptor beta chains listed next were all sequenced from one sample in a study of T-cell memory formation after mild COVID-19. TCRdb itself ran the 5' RACE reads through MiXCR, one entry per CDR3 protein. The sample lists hundreds of thousands of distinct CDR3 sequences; 20% to 25% were seen once. The source material was PBMCs or a T cell subset sorted from them (not recorded which). Every receptor here comes from a man younger than 35 who had mild COVID-19 (a few samples of this study predate the infection). Cell type and time point are not known.

This clonotype was recorded a few times. The J gene is TRBJ1-1, the V gene TRBV27, with D possibly matching TRBD1 (6 bases). The CDR3 is made up of 16 amino acids. From germline, CDR1 is MNHEY and CDR2 SMNVEV (reference sequence). The V end lost 5 bases, the J end lost 1 base, and 17 bases lay between the germline ends. The CDR3 is CASSILSTGPNTEAFF. CDR3 DNA sequence: TGTGCCAGCAGTATTCTTTCGACAGGCCCGAACACTGAAGCTTTCTTT.

This chain connects TRBV7-9 to TRBJ1-6; D gene uncertain. Trimming cost V 3 bases and J 14 bases, with 11 bases left between them. The CDR3 sequence is 12 residues long. Germline V gene data show CDR1 as SEHNR and CDR2 as FQNEAQ (reference sequence). The CDR3 DNA sequence: TGTGCCAGCAGCTTTTCGGGAAGGGCCCTCCACTTT. This gives the protein CASSFSGRALHF.

The chain joins TRBV6-2 or TRBV6-3 to TRBJ2-1; D call uncertain. Germline-derived CDR1 and CDR2 are MNHEY and SVGEGT. CDR3 length: 13 residues. Trimming stripped 4 bases from V and 7 bases from J, with 11 bases between. The DNA of the CDR3 is TGTGCCAGCAGTTGGGCCGGATGGAATGAGCAGTTCTTC. This codes for CASSWAGWNEQFF.

The chain has TRBV12-3 or TRBV12-4 and TRBJ1-5; D call uncertain. The CDR3 covers 16 residues. V was trimmed by 6 bases and J by 6 bases, leaving 21 bases between them. Written as DNA, the CDR3 is TGTGCCAGCAGACGGGGATCCAGGCTCGTCGGTCAGCCCCAGCATTTT. As protein: CASRRGSRLVGQPQHF.

The V gene is TRBV12-3 or TRBV12-4, the J gene TRBJ1-2; D gene uncertain. V lost 1 base and J 2 bases, leaving 8 bases between the germline ends. The CDR3 runs 14 residues. CDR3 residues: CASSLGQENYGYTF. In DNA, the CDR3 is TGTGCCAGCAGTTTAGGGCAGGAGAACTATGGCTACACCTTC.